These T cell receptor beta chains were read from a single sample in a study of Ad26.COV2.S vaccination and SARS-CoV-2 variants. The repertoire was sequenced with immunoSEQ multiplex PCR; TCRdb's copy has only in-frame clones and lacks some. The profile covers under 150,000 clones, with 86% appearing a single time and 4.5% to 6% taken by the ten largest. The material sequenced was peripheral blood, taken after recovery from COVID-19. These receptors originate from a human donor who had recovered from COVID-19. The CDR3 runs from the conserved cysteine through the conserved F or W. A D gene is named only where the DNA matches it firmly. The listing skips clone size in some rows; elsewhere it reads once, few, many or a size class.

V: TRBV15
size: .
J: TRBJ2-6
D: .
CDR3: CATSDRTGANVLTF
DNA: TGTGCCACCAGCGACAGGACTGGGGCCAACGTCCTGACTTTC

V: TRBV5-4
size: .
J: TRBJ2-1
D: TRBD1
CDR3: CASSAGRDRVSNEQFF
DNA: TGTGCCAGCAGCGCGGGCCGGGACAGAGTATCCAATGAGCAGTTCTTC

V: TRBV7-2
size: .
J: TRBJ2-5
D: .
CDR3: CASSLQGAQYF
DNA: TGTGCCAGCAGCTTACAGGGAGCCCAGTACTTC

V: TRBV27
size: .
J: TRBJ1-5
D: .
CDR3: CASGWDGNQPQHF
DNA: TGTGCCAGCGGCTGGGACGGCAATCAGCCCCAGCATTTT

V: TRBV6-5
size: .
J: TRBJ2-1
D: .
CDR3: CASSYSYEQFF
DNA: TGTGCCAGCAGTTACTCGTATGAGCAGTTCTTC

V: TRBV11-2
size: .
J: TRBJ2-7
D: TRBD1
CDR3: CASSLDRGLGEQYF
DNA: TGTGCCAGCAGCTTGGACAGGGGGCTGGGCGAGCAGTACTTC

V: TRBV3-1/TRBV3-2
size: .
J: TRBJ1-2
D: .
CDR3: CASSPVGVRANYGYTF
DNA: TGTGCCAGCAGCCCGGTGGGGGTGCGAGCAAACTATGGCTACACCTTC

V: TRBV4-3
size: .
J: TRBJ1-2
D: .
CDR3: CASSPPGHLYGYTF
DNA: TGCGCCAGCAGCCCCCCTGGACACCTCTATGGCTACACCTTC

V: TRBV27
size: few
J: TRBJ1-5
D: .
CDR3: CASSLGINQPQHF
DNA: TGTGCCAGCAGTTTGGGGATCAATCAGCCCCAGCATTTT

V: TRBV30
size: .
J: TRBJ1-2
D: .
CDR3: CAAETEGNYGYTF
DNA: TGTGCCGCAGAAACCGAAGGGAACTATGGCTACACCTTC

V: TRBV7-6
size: .
J: TRBJ2-7
D: .
CDR3: CASSLYRSTEQYF
DNA: TGTGCCAGCAGCTTATATAGGAGCACCGAGCAGTACTTC

V: TRBV28
size: .
J: TRBJ1-1
D: .
CDR3: CASSLGGMMTEAFF
DNA: TGTGCCAGCAGTTTGGGGGGTATGATGACTGAAGCTTTCTTT

V: TRBV24-1
size: .
J: TRBJ2-1
D: .
CDR3: CATSDALRGHNNEQFF
DNA: TGTGCCACCAGTGATGCCTTACGGGGACATAACAATGAGCAGTTCTTC

V: TRBV7-2
size: once
J: TRBJ2-1
D: TRBD2
CDR3: CASSLNSGGKEQFF
DNA: TGTGCCAGCAGCCTCAATAGCGGGGGTAAGGAGCAGTTCTTC

V: TRBV3-1/TRBV3-2
size: .
J: TRBJ1-2
D: TRBD1
CDR3: CASSQEWMGGGNYGYTF
DNA: TGTGCCAGCAGCCAAGAATGGATGGGAGGGGGCAACTATGGCTACACCTTC

V: TRBV28
size: .
J: TRBJ2-3
D: TRBD2
CDR3: CASSYPLAGGVGDTQYF
DNA: TGTGCCAGCAGCTACCCCTTAGCGGGGGGAGTTGGTGATACGCAGTATTTT

V: TRBV28
size: .
J: TRBJ1-6
D: .
CDR3: CASTTDGGNSPLHF
DNA: TGTGCCAGCACTACGGATGGGGGAAATTCACCCCTCCACTTT

V: TRBV2
size: .
J: TRBJ1-3
D: .
CDR3: CASHDRFSGNTIYF
DNA: TGTGCCAGCCACGACCGTTTCTCTGGAAACACCATATATTTT

V: TRBV6-5
size: .
J: TRBJ1-5
D: .
CDR3: CASSYSMEDSNQPQHF
DNA: TGTGCCAGCAGTTACTCGATGGAGGATAGCAATCAGCCCCAGCATTTT

V: TRBV10-3
size: .
J: TRBJ2-1
D: TRBD1
CDR3: CAIRASGGDNEQFF
DNA: TGTGCCATCAGAGCCTCAGGGGGCGACAATGAGCAGTTCTTC

V: TRBV18
size: .
J: TRBJ1-6
D: TRBD1
CDR3: CASSPTGGDSPLHF
DNA: TGTGCCAGCTCACCGACAGGGGGCGATTCACCCCTCCACTTT

V: TRBV28
size: .
J: TRBJ1-6
D: .
CDR3: CASTTRGGPVGSPLHF
DNA: TGTGCCAGCACCACCAGAGGTGGGCCAGTAGGTTCACCCCTCCACTTT

V: TRBV6-5
size: once
J: TRBJ1-6
D: .
CDR3: CASRGRDRGPLHF
DNA: TGTGCCAGCAGGGGACGTGATAGGGGACCCCTCCACTTT

V: TRBV9
size: .
J: TRBJ1-6
D: TRBD1
CDR3: CASSTDRGISPLHF
DNA: TGTGCCAGCAGCACGGACAGGGGAATTTCACCCCTCCACTTT

V: TRBV18
size: once
J: TRBJ2-6
D: .
CDR3: CASSPTRTSSGANVLTF
DNA: TGTGCCAGCTCACCGACACGGACGAGCTCTGGGGCCAACGTCCTGACTTTC

V: TRBV7-9
size: .
J: TRBJ1-1
D: .
CDR3: CASSRGQNTEAFF
DNA: TGTGCCAGCAGCCGCGGACAGAACACTGAAGCTTTCTTT

V: TRBV28
size: few
J: TRBJ2-7
D: TRBD2
CDR3: CASSSAAGGPYEQYF
DNA: TGTGCCAGCAGTTCCGCGGCGGGGGGACCTTACGAGCAGTACTTC

V: TRBV6-2/TRBV6-3
size: .
J: TRBJ1-5
D: TRBD1
CDR3: CASNPGTATGEQPQHF
DNA: TGTGCCAGCAACCCCGGGACAGCCACTGGGGAGCAGCCCCAGCATTTT